Sequencing of this TCR beta chain was carried out in a study of blood T cell repertoires in COVID-19. On the study more broadly: Material from acute and convalescent COVID-19 was sourced from the United States, Italy and Spain. T cells, B-cell-depleted T cells, or PBMCs provided the cDNA or gDNA that served as material.

CDR1 is SEHNR, CDR2 FQNEAQ, per germline (reference sequence). The J segment lost 7 bases and the V segment lost 5 bases, leaving 3 bases of the junction unmatched. The CDR3 totals 12 residues. Original methodology: Reference gene primer amplification gave nucleated cell count estimates. The method was immunoSEQ multiplex PCR; TCRdb's version includes in-frame clones alone and lacks a portion of them. The V and J calls and clone size are taken from that table; D and trimming were inferred from the DNA. The repertoire holds roughly 260,000 clones, 86% seen once, with over 7.5% in the top ten. The sample was peripheral blood. This sequence was found in a man between 40 and 49 years old who had recovered from COVID-19. This sequence joins TRBV7-9 and TRBJ1-1; TRBD1 agrees at 8 bases. The DNA for the CDR3 is TGTGCCAGCAGCCAAGGACAGGGTGAAGCTTTCTTT. This translates into CASSQGQGEAFF.